What follows are 5 T cell receptor beta chains derived from one specimen sequenced in a study of T cell responses to AZD1222 COVID-19 vaccine. Clones were read by immunoSEQ multiplex PCR, and TCRdb kept only the in-frame ones, dropping some. The sample records approximately 170,000 clones, 90% to 95% being singletons. The source was peripheral blood, collected on day 0 of AZD1222 vaccination. These receptors were obtained from an adult in good health.

The rearrangement links TRBV10-1 to TRBJ2-7; D is possibly TRBD1 (6 bases). Trimming cost V 0 bases and J 5 bases, with 11 bases left between them. Germline CDR1 WNHNN, CDR2 SYGVQD (reference sequence). The CDR3 runs 14 residues. The CDR3 spells CASSESSGVHEQYF. CDR3 in DNA: TGCGCCAGCAGTGAGTCGTCAGGGGTCCACGAGCAGTACTTC.

This chain links TRBV5-4 with TRBJ2-3; 12 bases match TRBD2. The CDR3 consists of 16 residues. CDR1 and CDR2 from the germline V gene are SGHNT and YYREEE (reference sequence). V dropped 0 bases and J dropped 3; count of bases not matched to a gene: 2. The CDR3 loop is CASSLGLAGVTDTQYF. CDR3 nucleotide sequence: TGTGCCAGCAGCTTGGGACTAGCGGGAGTTACAGATACGCAGTATTTT.

The chain carries TRBV5-1 and TRBJ2-1; 8 bases line up with TRBD1. Germline V gene sequence: CDR1 SGHRS, CDR2 YFSETQ. Losses at the gene ends were 7 bases for V and 4 bases for J; bases not matched to a gene: 4. The CDR3 is made up of 13 amino acids. The CDR3 here is CASGRDRYNEQFF. Here the CDR3 DNA reads TGCGCCAGCGGCCGGGACAGGTACAATGAGCAGTTCTTC.

This rearrangement joins TRBV5-1 to TRBJ2-1; D gene ambiguous. Germline CDR1 SGHRS, CDR2 YFSETQ. The CDR3 totals 18 residues. Trimming shortened V by 2 bases and J by 2 bases, and 20 bases separated the two germline ends. The CDR3 reads CASSFGSKTKLTYNEQFF. CDR3 DNA sequence: TGCGCCAGCAGCTTCGGCTCCAAAACTAAATTAACCTACAATGAGCAGTTCTTC.

The chain is built from TRBV6-2 or TRBV6-3 and TRBJ2-2, with D possibly TRBD1 on 6 matching bases. Germline V gene lookup returns CDR1 MNHEY and CDR2 SVGEGT. Trimming stripped 4 bases from V and 7 bases from J, with 16 bases between. The CDR3 spans 15 residues. For the CDR3, the DNA is TGTGCCAGCAGTTTCTGGACAGCGAGGGACGGGGAGCTGTTTTTT. Translation: CASSFWTARDGELFF.